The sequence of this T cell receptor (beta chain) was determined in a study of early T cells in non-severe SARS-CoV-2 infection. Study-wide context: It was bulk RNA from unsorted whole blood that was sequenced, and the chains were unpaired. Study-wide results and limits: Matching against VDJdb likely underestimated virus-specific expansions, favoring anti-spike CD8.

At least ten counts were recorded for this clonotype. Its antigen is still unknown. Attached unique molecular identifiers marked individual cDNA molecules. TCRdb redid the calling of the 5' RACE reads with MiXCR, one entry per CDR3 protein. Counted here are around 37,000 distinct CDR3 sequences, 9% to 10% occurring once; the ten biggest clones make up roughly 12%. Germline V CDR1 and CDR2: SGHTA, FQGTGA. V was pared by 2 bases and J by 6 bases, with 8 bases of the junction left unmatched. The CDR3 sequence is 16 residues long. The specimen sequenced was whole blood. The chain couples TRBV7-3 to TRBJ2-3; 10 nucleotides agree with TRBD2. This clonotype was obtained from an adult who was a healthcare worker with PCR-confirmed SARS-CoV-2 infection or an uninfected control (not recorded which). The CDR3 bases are TGTGCCAGCAGCTTAGGCCTAGCGGGGGACCGGGATACGCAGTATTTT. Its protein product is CASSLGLAGDRDTQYF.